These 5 T cell receptor beta chains came from one sample sequenced in a study of regulatory T cells in long-lasting Graves disease. Sequencing libraries for TCR beta were prepared with iRepertoire HTBI primers and Arm-PCR of CDR3 regions. TCRdb reprocessed the multiplex PCR reads via MiXCR and lists one record per CDR3 protein. The sample contains 350,000 to 550,000 distinct CDR3 sequences, 16% of which appear only once. As for time point: newly diagnosed GD, antithyroid drugs for less than 3 months. Following extraction of RNA from PBMCs, that RNA was used to make the TCR library. This sample also appeared in a second study, on T cells in Graves' hyperthyroidism and ophthalmopathy.

Material: peripheral blood mononuclear cells (PBMCs), obtained at new diagnosis, from a patient treated with antithyroid drugs. The receptors come from a woman between 18 and 30 years old with Graves disease.

The chain links TRBV5-6 to TRBJ2-1; TRBD2 aligns across 9 bases. The CDR3 spans 13 residues. Germline assignment: CDR1 SGHDT and CDR2 YYEEEE. Trimming took 2 bases from V and 8 from J; bases not matched to a gene: 2. CDR3 DNA sequence: TGTGCCAGCAGCTTAACTAGCGGGCATGAGCAGTTCTTC. Residues: CASSLTSGHEQFF.

The sample holds a few counts of this clonotype. V is TRBV6-5 and J is TRBJ2-7; D not resolved. Deletions cut 4 bases from V and 0 bases from J, with 7 bases between. CDR1 and CDR2 (germline): MNHEY, SVGAGI. This CDR3 spans 13 amino acids. Written as DNA, the CDR3 is TGTGCCAGCAGTTTTAAAAGCTCCTACGAGCAGTACTTC. Amino acids: CASSFKSSYEQYF.

The sample holds many counts of this clonotype. DNA of the CDR3: TGTGCCAGCAGATCCGGGACAAACAATGAGCAGTTCTTC. Amino acid sequence: CASRSGTNNEQFF. The chain recombines TRBV7-6 with TRBJ2-1; TRBD1 might be the D (6 bases). CDR3 length: 13 residues. The germline CDR1 and CDR2 sequences are SGHVS and FNYEAQ. V lost 6 bases, J lost 5 bases, and 11 bases lay in between.

In its sample, this clonotype was seen many times. The chain is built from TRBV5-1 and TRBJ2-7, with D possibly called TRBD1 or TRBD2 (6 bases each). This CDR3 comprises 15 residues. Germline assignment: CDR1 SGHRS and CDR2 YFSETQ. Trimming stripped 4 bases from V and 5 bases from J, with 19 bases between. The DNA for the CDR3 is TGCGCCAGCAGCCCCCGAGGGGGGCAATTGAACGAGCAGTACTTC. Translation: CASSPRGGQLNEQYF.

At least ten counts were recorded for this clonotype. The chain employs TRBV6-1 and TRBJ2-1; 9 bases agree with TRBD2. Germline V lookup: CDR1 MNHNS, CDR2 SASEGT. This CDR3 has 16 residues. With V trimmed by 7 bases and J by 0 bases, 7 bases remained unmatched. The CDR3 is CASTRTSESSYNEQFF. CDR3 nucleotides: TGTGCCAGCACCAGGACTAGCGAGAGCTCCTACAATGAGCAGTTCTTC.